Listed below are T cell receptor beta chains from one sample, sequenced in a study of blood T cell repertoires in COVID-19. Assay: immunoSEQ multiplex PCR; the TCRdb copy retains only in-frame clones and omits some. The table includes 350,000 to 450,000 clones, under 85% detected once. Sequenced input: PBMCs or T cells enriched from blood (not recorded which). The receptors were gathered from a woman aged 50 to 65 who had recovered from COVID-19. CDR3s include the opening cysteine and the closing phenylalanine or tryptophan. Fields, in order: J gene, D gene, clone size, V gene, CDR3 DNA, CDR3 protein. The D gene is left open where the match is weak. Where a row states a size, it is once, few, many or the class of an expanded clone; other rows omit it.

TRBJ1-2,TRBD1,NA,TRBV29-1,TGCAGCGCAGGACAGGGGGTTGGCTACACCTTC,CSAGQGVGYTF
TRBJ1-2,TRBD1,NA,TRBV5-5,TGTGCCAGCAGCCTTCGCGGACAGGAAGGGTATGGCTACACCTTC,CASSLRGQEGYGYTF
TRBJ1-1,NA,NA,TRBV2,TGTGCCAGCAGTGACCCCAGGTCTGAAGCTTTCTTT,CASSDPRSEAFF
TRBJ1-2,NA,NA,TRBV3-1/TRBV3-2,TGTGCCAGCAGCCGATCAGGGTTGGAAGGCTACACCTTC,CASSRSGLEGYTF
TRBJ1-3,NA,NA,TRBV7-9,TGTGCCAGCACCCAACAGGTGCTGGGAAACACCATATATTTT,CASTQQVLGNTIYF
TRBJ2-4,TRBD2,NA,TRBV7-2,TGTGCCAGCAGCTTCACGGGGGGAGCCAAAAACATTCAGTACTTC,CASSFTGGAKNIQYF
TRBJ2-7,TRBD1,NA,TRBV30,TGTGCCTGGAATTTCGGACAGGGGTACGAGCAGTACTTC,CAWNFGQGYEQYF
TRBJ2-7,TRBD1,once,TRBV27,TGTGCCAGCAGAACAGGGGGCAGGTCCTACGAGCAGTACTTC,CASRTGGRSYEQYF
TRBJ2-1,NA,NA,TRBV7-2,TGTGCCAGCAGCGCGAGTCTACTAGTTAATGAGCAGTTCTTC,CASSASLLVNEQFF
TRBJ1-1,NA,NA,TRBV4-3,TGCGCCAGCAGCCAAGATAAGGGGGCTGAAGCTTTCTTT,CASSQDKGAEAFF
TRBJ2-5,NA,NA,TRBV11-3,TGTGCCAGCAGCCCTAGAGCCGCCGTGGGAGAGACCCAGTACTTC,CASSPRAAVGETQYF
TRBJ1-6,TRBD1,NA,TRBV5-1,TGCGCCAGCAGCTTGTACCCGGGACAGGGTGATTCACCCCTCCACTTT,CASSLYPGQGDSPLHF
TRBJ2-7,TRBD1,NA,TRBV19,TGTGCCAGTAGCAGGGGGCAAGACTACGAGCAGTACTTC,CASSRGQDYEQYF
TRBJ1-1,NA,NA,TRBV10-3,TGTGCCATCAGTGATCAGGACTGGCTCACTGAAGCTTTCTTT,CAISDQDWLTEAFF
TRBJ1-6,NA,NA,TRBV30,TGTGCCTGCAGATTGAATGCAGGGAATTCACCCCTCCACTTT,CACRLNAGNSPLHF
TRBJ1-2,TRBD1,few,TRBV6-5,TGTGCCAGCAGTTACCTCCGGACAGGGGGCTATGGCTACACCTTC,CASSYLRTGGYGYTF
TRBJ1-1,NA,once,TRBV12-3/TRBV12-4,TGTGCCAGCAGTTTTATCCCCCTAGAAGCTTTCTTT,CASSFIPLEAFF
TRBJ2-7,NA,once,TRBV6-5,TGTGCCAGCAGTCCGGGGGGCCAGACATTTTACGAGCAGTACTTC,CASSPGGQTFYEQYF
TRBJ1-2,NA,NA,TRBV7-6,TGTGCCAGCAGCTTAGACGGGGGTTCCTATGGCTACACCTTC,CASSLDGGSYGYTF
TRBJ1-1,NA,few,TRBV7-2,TGTGCCAGCAGCTCTTCGGGGGGGCAGGCTTTCTTT,CASSSSGGQAFF
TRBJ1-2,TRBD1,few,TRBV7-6,TGTGCCAGCACCCCTTATGGGGACAGCCCAAACTATGGCTACACCTTC,CASTPYGDSPNYGYTF
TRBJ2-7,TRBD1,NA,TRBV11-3,TGTGCCAGCAGCTACGGGACAGCTAACACATTCTCCTACGAGCAGTACTTC,CASSYGTANTFSYEQYF
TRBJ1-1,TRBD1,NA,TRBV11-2,TGTGCCAGCAGCTGGACAGGGGGAAACACTGAAGCTTTCTTT,CASSWTGGNTEAFF